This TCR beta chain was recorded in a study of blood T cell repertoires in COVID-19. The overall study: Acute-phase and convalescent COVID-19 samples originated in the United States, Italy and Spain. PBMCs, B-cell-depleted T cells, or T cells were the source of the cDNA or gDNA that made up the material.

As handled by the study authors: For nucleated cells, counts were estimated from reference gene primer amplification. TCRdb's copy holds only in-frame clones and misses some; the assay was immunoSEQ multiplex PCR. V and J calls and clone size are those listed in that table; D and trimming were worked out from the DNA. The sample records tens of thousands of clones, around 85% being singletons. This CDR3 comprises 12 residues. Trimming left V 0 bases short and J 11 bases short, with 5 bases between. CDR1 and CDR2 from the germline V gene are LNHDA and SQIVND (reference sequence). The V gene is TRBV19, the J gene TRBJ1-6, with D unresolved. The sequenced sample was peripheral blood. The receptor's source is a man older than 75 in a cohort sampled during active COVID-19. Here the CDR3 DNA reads TGTGCCAGTAGTATAGACAGAACACCCCTCCACTTT. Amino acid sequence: CASSIDRTPLHF.